This T cell receptor (beta chain) is from a study of T cell responses to AZD1222 COVID-19 vaccine. With 6 bases removed from V and 4 bases from J, the gap between germline ends came to 6 bases. This CDR3 spans 11 amino acids. The germline V gene encodes CDR1 ENHRY and CDR2 SYGVKD. Clones were sequenced by immunoSEQ multiplex PCR, and TCRdb holds only the in-frame ones, with some missing. The data show 75,000 to 100,000 clones, roughly 89% seen once. Source: peripheral blood, taken on day 0 of AZD1222 vaccination. The source is an adult in good health. The V and J genes are TRBV10-3 and TRBJ2-5, with D hard to call. The CDR3 DNA sequence: TGTGCCATCAGCCAGACAGAGACCCAGTACTTC. Amino acids: CAISQTETQYF.